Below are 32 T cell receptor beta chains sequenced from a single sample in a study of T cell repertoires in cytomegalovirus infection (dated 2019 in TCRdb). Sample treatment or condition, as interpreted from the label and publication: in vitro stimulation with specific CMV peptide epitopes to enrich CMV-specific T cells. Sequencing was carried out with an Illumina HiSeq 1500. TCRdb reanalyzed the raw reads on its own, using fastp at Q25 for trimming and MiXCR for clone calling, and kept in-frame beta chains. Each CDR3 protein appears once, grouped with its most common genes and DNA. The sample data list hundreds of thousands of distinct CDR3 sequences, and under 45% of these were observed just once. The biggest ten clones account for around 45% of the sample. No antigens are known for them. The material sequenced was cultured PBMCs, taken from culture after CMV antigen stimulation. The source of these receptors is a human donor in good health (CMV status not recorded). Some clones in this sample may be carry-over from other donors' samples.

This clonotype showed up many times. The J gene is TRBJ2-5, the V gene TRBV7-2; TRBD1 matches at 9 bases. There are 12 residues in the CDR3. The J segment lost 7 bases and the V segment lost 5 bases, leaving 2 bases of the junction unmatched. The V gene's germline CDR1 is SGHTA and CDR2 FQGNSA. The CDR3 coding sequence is TGTGCCAGCAGCCTGGACAGGGGGACCCAGTACTTC. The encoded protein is CASSLDRGTQYF.

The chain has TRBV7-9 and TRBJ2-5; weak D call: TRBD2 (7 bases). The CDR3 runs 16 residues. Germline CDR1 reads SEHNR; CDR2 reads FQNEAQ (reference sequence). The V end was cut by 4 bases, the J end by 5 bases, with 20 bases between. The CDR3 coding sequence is TGTGCCAGCAGCTCACCCCTCGGGGGGCCAGCGGAGACCCAGTACTTC. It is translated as CASSSPLGGPAETQYF.

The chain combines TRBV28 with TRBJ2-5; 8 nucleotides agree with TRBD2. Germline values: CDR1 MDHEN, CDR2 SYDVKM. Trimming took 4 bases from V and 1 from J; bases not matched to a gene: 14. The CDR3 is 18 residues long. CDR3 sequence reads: CASSYWSGSHRGQETQYF. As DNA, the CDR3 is TGTGCCAGCAGTTACTGGAGCGGGAGTCACCGAGGCCAAGAGACCCAGTACTTC.

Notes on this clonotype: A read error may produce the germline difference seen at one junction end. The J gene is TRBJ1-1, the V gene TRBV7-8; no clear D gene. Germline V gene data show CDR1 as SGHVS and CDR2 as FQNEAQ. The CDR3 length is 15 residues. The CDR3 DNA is TGTGCCAGCAGCTTAGGGGCCGGCAGGAACATTGAAGCTTTCTTT. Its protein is CASSLGAGRNIEAFF.

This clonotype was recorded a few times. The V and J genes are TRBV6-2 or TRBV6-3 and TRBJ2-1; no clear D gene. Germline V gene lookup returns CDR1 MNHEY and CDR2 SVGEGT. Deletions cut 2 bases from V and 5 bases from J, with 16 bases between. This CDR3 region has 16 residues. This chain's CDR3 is CASSYAMIIVNNEQFF. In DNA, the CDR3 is TGTGCCAGCAGTTACGCCATGATTATAGTGAACAATGAGCAGTTCTTC.

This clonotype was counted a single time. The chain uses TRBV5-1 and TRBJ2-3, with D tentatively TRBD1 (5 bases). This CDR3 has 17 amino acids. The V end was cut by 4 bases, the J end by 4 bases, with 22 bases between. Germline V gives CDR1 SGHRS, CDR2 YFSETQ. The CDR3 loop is CASSHTGFTLRADTQYF. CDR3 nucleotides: TGCGCCAGCAGCCACACAGGATTCACCCTTCGAGCAGATACGCAGTATTTT.

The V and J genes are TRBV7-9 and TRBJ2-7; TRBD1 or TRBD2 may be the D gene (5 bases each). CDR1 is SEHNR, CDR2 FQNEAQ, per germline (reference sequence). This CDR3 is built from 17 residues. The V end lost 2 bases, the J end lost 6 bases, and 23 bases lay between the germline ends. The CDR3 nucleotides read TGTGCCAGCAGCTTATGGCCCCCCGGGACGGGATTTCGCGAGCAGTACTTC. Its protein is CASSLWPPGTGFREQYF.

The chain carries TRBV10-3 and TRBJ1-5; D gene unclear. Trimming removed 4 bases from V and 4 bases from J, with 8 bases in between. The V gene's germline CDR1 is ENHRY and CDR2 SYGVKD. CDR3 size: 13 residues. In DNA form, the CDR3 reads TGTGCCATCAGTGGGGGAATTAATCAGCCCCAGCATTTT. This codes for CAISGGINQPQHF.

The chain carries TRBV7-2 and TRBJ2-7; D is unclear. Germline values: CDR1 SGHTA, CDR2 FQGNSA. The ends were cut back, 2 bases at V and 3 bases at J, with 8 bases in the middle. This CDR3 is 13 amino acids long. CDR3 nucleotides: TGTGCCAGCAGCTTAAGGAACGGCTACGAGCAGTACTTC. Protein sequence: CASSLRNGYEQYF.

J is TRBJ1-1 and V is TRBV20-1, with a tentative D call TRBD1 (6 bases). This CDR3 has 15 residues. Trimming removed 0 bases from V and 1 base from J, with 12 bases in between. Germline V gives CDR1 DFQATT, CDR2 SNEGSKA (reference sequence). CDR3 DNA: TGCAGTGCTAGAGATTCGGGCAGGGGGAACACTGAAGCTTTCTTT. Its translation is CSARDSGRGNTEAFF.

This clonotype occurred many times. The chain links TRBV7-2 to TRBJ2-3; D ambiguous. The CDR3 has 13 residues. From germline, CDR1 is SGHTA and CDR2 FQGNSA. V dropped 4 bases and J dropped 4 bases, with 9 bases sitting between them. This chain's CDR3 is CASSSDGADTQYF. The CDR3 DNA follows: TGTGCCAGCAGCTCCGATGGCGCAGATACGCAGTATTTT.

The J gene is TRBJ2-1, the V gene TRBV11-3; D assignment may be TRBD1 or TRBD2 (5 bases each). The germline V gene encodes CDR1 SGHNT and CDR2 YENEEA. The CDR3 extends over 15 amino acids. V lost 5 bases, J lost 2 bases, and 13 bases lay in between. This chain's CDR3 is CASSEGAGTYNEQFF. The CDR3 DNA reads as TGTGCCAGCAGCGAAGGGGCGGGTACCTACAATGAGCAGTTCTTC.

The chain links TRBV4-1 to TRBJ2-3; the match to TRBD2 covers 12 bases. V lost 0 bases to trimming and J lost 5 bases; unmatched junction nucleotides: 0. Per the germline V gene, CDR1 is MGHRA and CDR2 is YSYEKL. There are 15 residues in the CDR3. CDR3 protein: CASSQELAGGDTQYF. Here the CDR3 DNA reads TGCGCCAGCAGCCAAGAACTAGCGGGGGGAGATACGCAGTATTTT.

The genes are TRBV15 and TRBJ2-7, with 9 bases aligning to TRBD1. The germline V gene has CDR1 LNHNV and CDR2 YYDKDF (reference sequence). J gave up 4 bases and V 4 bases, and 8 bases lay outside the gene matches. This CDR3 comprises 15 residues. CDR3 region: CATSIRTGASYEQYF. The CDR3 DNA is TGTGCCACCAGCATACGGACAGGGGCGAGTTACGAGCAGTACTTC.

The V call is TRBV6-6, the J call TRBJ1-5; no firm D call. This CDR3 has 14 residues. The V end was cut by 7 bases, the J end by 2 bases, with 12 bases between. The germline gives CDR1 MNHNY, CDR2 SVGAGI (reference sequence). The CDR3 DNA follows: TGTGCCAGCATTCTATCCGGGGGCAATCAGCCCCAGCATTTT. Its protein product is CASILSGGNQPQHF.

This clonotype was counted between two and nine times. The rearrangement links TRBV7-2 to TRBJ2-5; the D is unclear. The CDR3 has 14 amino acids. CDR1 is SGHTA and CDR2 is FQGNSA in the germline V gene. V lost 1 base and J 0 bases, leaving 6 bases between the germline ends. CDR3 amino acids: CASSLGAYQETQYF. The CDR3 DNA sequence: TGTGCCAGCAGCTTAGGGGCGTACCAAGAGACCCAGTACTTC.

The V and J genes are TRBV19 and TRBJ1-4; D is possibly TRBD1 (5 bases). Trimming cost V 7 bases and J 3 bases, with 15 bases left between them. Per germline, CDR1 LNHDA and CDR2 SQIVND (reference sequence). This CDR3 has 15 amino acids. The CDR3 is CASISTGAPNEKLFF. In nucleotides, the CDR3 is TGTGCCAGTATTTCTACAGGAGCACCTAATGAAAAACTGTTTTTT.

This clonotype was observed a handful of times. The CDR3 nucleotides read TGTGCCAGCAGTTCCCCCCCGCCCCAGCATTTT. Protein product: CASSSPPPQHF. This chain uses TRBV28 with TRBJ1-5; no reliable D call. Germline V gene data show CDR1 as MDHEN and CDR2 as SYDVKM. The V end lost 4 bases, the J end lost 9 bases, and 7 bases lay between the germline ends. The CDR3 contains 11 residues.

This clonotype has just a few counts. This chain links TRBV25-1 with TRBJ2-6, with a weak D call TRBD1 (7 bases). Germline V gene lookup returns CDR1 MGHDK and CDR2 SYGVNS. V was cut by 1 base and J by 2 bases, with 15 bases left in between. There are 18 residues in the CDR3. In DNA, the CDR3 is TGTGCCAGCAGTGAATCCCAGGGGGGAAATGCTGGGGCCAACGTCCTGACTTTC. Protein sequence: CASSESQGGNAGANVLTF.

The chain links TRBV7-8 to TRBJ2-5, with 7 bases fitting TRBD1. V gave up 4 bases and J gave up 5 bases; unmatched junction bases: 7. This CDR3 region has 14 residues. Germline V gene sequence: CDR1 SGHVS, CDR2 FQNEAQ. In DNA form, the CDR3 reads TGTGCCAGCAGCTCCACAGGGGTTTGGGAGACCCAGTACTTC. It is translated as CASSSTGVWETQYF.

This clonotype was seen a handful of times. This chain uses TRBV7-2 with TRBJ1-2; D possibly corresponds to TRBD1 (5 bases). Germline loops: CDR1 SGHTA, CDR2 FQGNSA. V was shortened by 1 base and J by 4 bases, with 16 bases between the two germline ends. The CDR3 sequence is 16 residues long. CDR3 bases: TGTGCCAGCAGCTTAGTTGGGGCGATTGCCTCCTATGGCTACACCTTC. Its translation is CASSLVGAIASYGYTF.

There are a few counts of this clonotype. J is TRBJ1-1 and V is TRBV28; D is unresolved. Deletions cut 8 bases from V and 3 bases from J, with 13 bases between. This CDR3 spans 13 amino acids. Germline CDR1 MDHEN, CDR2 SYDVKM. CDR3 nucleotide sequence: TGTGCCAGCGGCGGGGATATGTACACTGAAGCTTTCTTT. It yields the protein CASGGDMYTEAFF.

Written as DNA, the CDR3 is TGTGCCAGCAGTACCTTGAGTACTGAAGCTTTCTTT. Protein product: CASSTLSTEAFF. This chain joins TRBV6-5 and TRBJ1-1; D is uncertain. V was cut by 5 bases and J by 5 bases, with 9 bases left in between. The germline V gene has CDR1 MNHEY and CDR2 SVGAGI. The CDR3 contains 12 residues.

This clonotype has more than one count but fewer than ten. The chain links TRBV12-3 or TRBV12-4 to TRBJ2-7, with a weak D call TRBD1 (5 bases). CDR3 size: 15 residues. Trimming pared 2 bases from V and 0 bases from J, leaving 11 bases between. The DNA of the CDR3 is TGTGCCAGCAGTTTACGGCAGGGCAGCTCCTACGAGCAGTACTTC. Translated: CASSLRQGSSYEQYF.

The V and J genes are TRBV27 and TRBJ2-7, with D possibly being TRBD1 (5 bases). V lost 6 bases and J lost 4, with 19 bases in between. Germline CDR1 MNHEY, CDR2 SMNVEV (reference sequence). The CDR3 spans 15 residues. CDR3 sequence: CASSLLGRPQYEQYF. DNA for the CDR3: TGTGCCAGCAGCCTATTGGGGCGCCCCCAATACGAGCAGTACTTC.

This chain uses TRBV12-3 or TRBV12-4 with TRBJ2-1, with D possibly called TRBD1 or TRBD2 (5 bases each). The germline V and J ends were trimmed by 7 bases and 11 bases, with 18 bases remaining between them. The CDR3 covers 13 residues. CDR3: CASTTWGLTQQFF. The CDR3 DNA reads TGTGCCAGCACCACCTGGGGGTTGACTCAGCAGTTCTTC.

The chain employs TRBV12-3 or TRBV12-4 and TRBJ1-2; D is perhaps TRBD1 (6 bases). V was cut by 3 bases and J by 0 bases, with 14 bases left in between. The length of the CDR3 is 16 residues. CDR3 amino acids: CASSLAGVRANYGYTF. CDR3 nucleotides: TGTGCCAGCAGTTTGGCAGGGGTGAGGGCTAACTATGGCTACACCTTC.

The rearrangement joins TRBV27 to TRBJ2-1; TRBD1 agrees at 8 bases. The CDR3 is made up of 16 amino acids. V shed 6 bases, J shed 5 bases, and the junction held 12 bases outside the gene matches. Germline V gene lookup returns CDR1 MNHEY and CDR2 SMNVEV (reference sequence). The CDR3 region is CASSSLGTGVDNEQFF. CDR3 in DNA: TGTGCCAGCAGCTCCCTAGGGACAGGTGTGGACAATGAGCAGTTCTTC.

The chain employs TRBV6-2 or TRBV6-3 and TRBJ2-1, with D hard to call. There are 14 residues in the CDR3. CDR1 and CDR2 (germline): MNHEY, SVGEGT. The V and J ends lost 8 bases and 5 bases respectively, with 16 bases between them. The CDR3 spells CASERSPPNNEQFF. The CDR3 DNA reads TGTGCCAGCGAGAGGAGCCCCCCCAACAATGAGCAGTTCTTC.

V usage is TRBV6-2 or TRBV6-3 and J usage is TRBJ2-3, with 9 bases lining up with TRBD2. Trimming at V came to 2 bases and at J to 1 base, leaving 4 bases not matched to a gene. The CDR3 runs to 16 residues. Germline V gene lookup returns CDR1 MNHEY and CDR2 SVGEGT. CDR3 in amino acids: CASSYGTSRGTDTQYF. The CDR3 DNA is TGTGCCAGCAGTTACGGGACTAGCCGCGGCACAGATACGCAGTATTTT.

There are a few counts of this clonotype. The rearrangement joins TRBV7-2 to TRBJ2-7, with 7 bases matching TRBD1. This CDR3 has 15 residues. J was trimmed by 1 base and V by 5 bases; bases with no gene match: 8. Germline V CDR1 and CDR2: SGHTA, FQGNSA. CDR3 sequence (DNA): TGTGCCAGCAGCGCCTCAGGGGGAACGTCCTACGAGCAGTACTTC. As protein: CASSASGGTSYEQYF.

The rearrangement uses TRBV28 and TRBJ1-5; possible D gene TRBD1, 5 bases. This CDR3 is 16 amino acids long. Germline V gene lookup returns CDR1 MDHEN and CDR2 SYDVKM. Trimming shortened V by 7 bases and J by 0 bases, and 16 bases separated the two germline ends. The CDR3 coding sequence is TGTGCCAGCATCTCGCGGGGGTATGATAGCAATCAGCCCCAGCATTTT. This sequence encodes CASISRGYDSNQPQHF.